This section outlines one TCR beta chain sequence together with its context. Its antigen is not identified. This entry belongs to a study of cytomegalovirus exposure and HLA in healthy donors. Study observations and caveats: The classifier reportedly diagnosed cytomegalovirus status with high sensitivity and specificity.

The germline CDR1 and CDR2 sequences are MNHNS and SASEGT. The germline V and J ends were trimmed by 0 bases and 11 bases, with 16 bases remaining between them. This CDR3 is built from 14 residues. With 60 Vbeta and 13 Jbeta primers, the PCR was carried out. Libraries were prepared by immunoSEQ multiplex PCR; TCRdb keeps only in-frame clonotypes and omits some of them. The data show some 160,000 clones, around 78% seen once. The rearrangement links TRBV6-1 to TRBJ1-2; D unresolved. The sample taken for sequencing was PBMCs. The receptor's source is a woman in her thirties or forties in good health and CMV-seronegative. The CDR3 region has the DNA TGTGCCAGCAGTGAAGCGCTTCGCCGGATCGGGTACACCTTC. It encodes CASSEALRRIGYTF.